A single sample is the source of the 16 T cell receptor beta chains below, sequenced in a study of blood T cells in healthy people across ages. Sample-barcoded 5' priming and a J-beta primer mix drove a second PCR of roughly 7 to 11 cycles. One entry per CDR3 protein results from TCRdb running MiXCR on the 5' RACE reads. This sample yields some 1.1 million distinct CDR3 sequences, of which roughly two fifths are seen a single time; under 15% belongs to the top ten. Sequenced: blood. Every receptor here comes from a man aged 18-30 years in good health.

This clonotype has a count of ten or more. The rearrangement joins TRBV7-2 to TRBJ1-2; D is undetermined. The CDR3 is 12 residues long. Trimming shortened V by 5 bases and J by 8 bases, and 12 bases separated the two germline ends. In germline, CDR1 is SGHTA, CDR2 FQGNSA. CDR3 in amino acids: CASSPRTSGYTF. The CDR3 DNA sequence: TGTGCCAGCAGCCCGCGTACCTCCGGCTACACCTTC.

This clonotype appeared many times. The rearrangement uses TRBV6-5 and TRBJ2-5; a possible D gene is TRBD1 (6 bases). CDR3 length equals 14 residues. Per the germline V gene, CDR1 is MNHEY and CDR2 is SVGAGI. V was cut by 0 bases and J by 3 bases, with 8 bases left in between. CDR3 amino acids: CASSYSSGEETQYF. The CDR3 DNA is TGTGCCAGCAGTTACTCTTCAGGGGAAGAGACCCAGTACTTC.

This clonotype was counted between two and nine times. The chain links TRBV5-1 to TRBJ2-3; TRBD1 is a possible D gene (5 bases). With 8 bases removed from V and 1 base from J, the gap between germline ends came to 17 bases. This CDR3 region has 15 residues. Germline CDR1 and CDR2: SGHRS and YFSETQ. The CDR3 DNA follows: TGCGCCAGTCAATCAAGGGGTGGAGGCACAGATACGCAGTATTTT. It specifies CASQSRGGGTDTQYF.

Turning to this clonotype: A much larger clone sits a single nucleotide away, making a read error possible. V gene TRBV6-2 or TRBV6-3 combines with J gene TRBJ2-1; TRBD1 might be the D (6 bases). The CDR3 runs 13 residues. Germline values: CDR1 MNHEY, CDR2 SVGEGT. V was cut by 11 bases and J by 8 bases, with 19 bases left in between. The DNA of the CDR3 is TGTGCCCGCCAACAGGGTAGTTTCGATGAGCAGTTCTTC. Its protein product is CARQQGSFDEQFF.

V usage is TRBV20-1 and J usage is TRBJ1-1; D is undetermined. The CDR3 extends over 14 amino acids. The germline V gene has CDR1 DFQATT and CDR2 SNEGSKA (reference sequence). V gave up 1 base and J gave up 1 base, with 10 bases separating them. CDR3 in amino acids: CSARARRENTEAFF. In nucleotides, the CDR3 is TGCAGTGCTAGAGCCCGAAGAGAGAACACTGAAGCTTTCTTT.

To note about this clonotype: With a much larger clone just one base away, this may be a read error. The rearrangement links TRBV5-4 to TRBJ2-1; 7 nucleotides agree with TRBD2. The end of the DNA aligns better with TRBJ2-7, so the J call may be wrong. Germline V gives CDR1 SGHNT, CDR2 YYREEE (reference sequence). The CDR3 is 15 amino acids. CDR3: CASRAQLATYNEQYF. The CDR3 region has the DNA TGTGCCAGCAGGGCCCAACTAGCGACTTACAATGAGCAGTACTTC.

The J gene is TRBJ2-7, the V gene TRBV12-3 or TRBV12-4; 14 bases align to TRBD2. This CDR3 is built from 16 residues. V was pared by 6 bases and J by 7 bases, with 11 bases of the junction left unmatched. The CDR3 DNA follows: TGTGCCAGCAGCTTACTACGGACTAGCGGGGGGACTGAGCAGTACTTC. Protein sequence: CASSLLRTSGGTEQYF.

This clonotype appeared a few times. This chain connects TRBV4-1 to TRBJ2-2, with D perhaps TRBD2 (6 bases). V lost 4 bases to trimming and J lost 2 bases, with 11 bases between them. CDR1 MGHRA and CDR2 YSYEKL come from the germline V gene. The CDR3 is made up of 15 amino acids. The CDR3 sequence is CASSRTAGNTGELFF. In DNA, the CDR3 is TGCGCCAGCAGCCGCACAGCGGGTAACACCGGGGAGCTGTTTTTT.

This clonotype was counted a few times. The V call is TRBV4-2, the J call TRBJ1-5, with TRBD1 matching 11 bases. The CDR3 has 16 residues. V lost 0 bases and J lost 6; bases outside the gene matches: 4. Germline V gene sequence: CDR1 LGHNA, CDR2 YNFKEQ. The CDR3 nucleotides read TGTGCCAGCAGCCAAGACCGGACAGGGGGCGGTCAGCCCCAGCATTTT. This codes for CASSQDRTGGGQPQHF.

DNA of the CDR3: TGTGCCAGCAGCGAGGTTGTTCCCACTGAAGCTTTCTTT. Its translation is CASSEVVPTEAFF. This rearrangement joins TRBV6-2 or TRBV6-3 to TRBJ1-1; D is unclear. V was clipped by 6 bases and J by 4 bases, with 12 bases between them. The CDR3 is 13 amino acids. Germline V gives CDR1 MNHEY, CDR2 SVGEGT.

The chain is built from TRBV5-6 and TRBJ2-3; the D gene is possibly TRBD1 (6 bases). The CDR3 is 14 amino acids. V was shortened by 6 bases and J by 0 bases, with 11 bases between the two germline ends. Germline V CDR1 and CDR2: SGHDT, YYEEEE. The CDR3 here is CASTTTGSTDTQYF. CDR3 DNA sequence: TGTGCCAGCACCACTACAGGGAGCACAGATACGCAGTATTTT.

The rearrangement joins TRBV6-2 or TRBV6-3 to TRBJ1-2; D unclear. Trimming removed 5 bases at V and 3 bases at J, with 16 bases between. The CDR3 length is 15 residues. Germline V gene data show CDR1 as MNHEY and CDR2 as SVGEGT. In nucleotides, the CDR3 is TGTGCCAGCAGTCCCAGCGGAGGGAAGGACTATGGCTACACCTTC. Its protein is CASSPSGGKDYGYTF.

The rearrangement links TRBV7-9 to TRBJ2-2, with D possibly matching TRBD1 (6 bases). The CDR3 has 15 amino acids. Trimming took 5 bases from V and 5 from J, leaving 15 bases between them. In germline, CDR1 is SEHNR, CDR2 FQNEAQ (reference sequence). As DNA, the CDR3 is TGTGCCAGCAGCCCCGAAACAGGGTTAACCGGGGAGCTGTTTTTT. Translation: CASSPETGLTGELFF. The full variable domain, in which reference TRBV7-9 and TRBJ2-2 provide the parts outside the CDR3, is DTGVSQNPRHKITKRGQNVTFRCDPISEHNRLYWYRQTLGQGPEFLTYFQNEAQLEKSRLLSDRFSAERPKGSFSTLEIQRTEQGDSAMYLCASSPETGLTGELFFGEGSRLTVL.

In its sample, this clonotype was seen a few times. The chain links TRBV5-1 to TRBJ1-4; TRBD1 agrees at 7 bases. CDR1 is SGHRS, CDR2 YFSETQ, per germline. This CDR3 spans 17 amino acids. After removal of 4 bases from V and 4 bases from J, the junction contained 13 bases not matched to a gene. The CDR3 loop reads CASSRGPTGQNNEKLFF. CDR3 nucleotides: TGCGCCAGCAGCAGGGGCCCGACAGGGCAAAATAATGAAAAACTGTTTTTT. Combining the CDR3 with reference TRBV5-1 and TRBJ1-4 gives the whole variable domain KAGVTQTPRYLIKTRGQQVTLSCSPISGHRSVSWYQQTPGQGLQFLFEYFSETQRNKGNFPGRFSGRQFSNSRSEMNVSTLELGDSALYLCASSRGPTGQNNEKLFFGSGTQLSVL.

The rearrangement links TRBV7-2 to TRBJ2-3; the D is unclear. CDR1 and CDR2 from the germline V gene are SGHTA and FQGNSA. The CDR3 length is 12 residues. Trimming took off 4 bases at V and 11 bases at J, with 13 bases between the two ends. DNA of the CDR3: TGTGCCAGCAGCTCCCCTCCTCCGAAGCAGTATTTT. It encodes CASSSPPPKQYF.

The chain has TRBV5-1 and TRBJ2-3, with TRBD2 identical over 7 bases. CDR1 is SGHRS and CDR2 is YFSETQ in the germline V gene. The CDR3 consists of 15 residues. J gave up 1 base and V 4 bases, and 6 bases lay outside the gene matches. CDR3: CASSPLGGGTDTQYF. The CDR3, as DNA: TGCGCCAGCAGCCCCCTGGGGGGGGGCACAGATACGCAGTATTTT.